This T cell receptor (beta chain) was retrieved from a study of blood T cell repertoires in COVID-19. On the study more broadly: Acute and convalescent COVID-19 samples came from the United States, Italy and Spain.

There are 13 residues in the CDR3. From germline, CDR1 is SGHNT and CDR2 YENEEA. The ends were cut back, 3 bases at V and 5 bases at J, with 11 bases in the middle. Here immunoSEQ multiplex PCR was the method, and the copy in TCRdb shows in-frame clones only, minus some. The repertoire includes more than 35,000 clones, around nine tenths of them detected once, and 4.8% sits in the top ten. This clonotype originated in a human donor in a cohort sampled during active COVID-19. The sample taken for sequencing was peripheral blood. This chain uses TRBV11-3 with TRBJ2-7; weak D call: TRBD1 (6 bases). This chain's CDR3 is CASSFGGGNEQYF. For the CDR3, the DNA is TGTGCCAGCAGCTTTGGGGGCGGAAACGAGCAGTACTTC.